This T cell receptor (beta chain) emerged from a study of shared clonotypes between healthy human individuals. Study-wide points: Clonotype sharing among donors, it was expected, would be affected by sequencing depth.

Genomic DNA per cell subset filled all wells of several immunoSEQ plates. Ten immunoSEQ deep assay plates held the unsorted PBMC DNA. Per the original methods: Junction-only sequences produced by ImmunoSEQ had no quality scores, so filtering differed. The assay was immunoSEQ multiplex PCR, and TCRdb's table has in-frame clones only and misses some. That table supplies the V and J calls and clone size; D and trimming were determined from the DNA. The sample includes about 480,000 clones, 70% to 80% of them seen just once. This clone was counted between two and nine times. Antigen unknown. CDR1 is SEHNR, CDR2 FQNEAQ, per germline (reference sequence). This CDR3 spans 13 amino acids. Trimming took off 4 bases at V and 2 bases at J, with 8 bases between the two ends.

Input material: PBMCs. The TCR originated in a woman in her forties in good health. Some clones in this sample may be carry-over from other donors' samples. This chain uses TRBV7-9 with TRBJ1-1; perhaps TRBD1 as D (5 bases). CDR3 coding DNA: TGTGCCAGCAGCTACGGACAAAACACTGAAGCTTTCTTT. This sequence encodes CASSYGQNTEAFF.